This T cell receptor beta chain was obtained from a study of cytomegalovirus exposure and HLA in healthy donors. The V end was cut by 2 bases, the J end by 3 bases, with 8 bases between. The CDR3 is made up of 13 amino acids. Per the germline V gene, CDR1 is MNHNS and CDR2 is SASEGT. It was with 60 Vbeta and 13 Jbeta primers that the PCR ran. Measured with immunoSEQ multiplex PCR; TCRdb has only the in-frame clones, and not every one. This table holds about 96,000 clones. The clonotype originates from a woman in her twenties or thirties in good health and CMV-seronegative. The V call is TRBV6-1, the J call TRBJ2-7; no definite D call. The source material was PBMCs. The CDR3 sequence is CASSERQFYEQYF. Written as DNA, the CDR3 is TGTGCCAGCAGTGAACGTCAGTTCTACGAGCAGTACTTC.